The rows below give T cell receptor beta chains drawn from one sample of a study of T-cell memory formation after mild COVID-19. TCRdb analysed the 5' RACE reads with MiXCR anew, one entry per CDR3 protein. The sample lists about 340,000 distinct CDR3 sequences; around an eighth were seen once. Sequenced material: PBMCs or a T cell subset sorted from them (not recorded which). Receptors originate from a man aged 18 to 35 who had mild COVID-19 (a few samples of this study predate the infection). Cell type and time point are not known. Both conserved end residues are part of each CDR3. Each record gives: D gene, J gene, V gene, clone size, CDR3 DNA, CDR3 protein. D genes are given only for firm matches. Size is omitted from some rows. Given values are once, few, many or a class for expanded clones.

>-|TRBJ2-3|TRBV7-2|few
TGTGCCAGCCTCCCGCCTATGGCCGATACGCAGTATTTT
CASLPPMADTQYF
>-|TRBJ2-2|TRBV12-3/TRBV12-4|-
TGTGCCAGCAGCCGTGTGTCTTACACCGGGGAGCTGTTTTTT
CASSRVSYTGELFF
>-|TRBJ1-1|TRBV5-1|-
TGCGCCAGCAGCTTGGACGCGGGATCGGTTACTGAAGCTTTCTTT
CASSLDAGSVTEAFF
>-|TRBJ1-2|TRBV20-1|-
TGCAGTGCTAGAGAGGGGGCGTTATATGGCTACACCTTC
CSAREGALYGYTF
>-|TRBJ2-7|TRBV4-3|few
TGCGCCAGCAGCCAATATAGCGGCTACGAGCAGTACTTC
CASSQYSGYEQYF
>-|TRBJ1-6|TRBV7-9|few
TGTGCCACCACTTTTCTTAATTCACCCCTCCACTTT
CATTFLNSPLHF
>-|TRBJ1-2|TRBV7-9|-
TGTGCCAGCAGCTTAGGAGTTTCATCTACTAACTATGGCTACACCTTC
CASSLGVSSTNYGYTF
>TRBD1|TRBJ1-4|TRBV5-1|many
TGCGCCAGCAGACGGGACAGCCAAAATGAAAAACTGTTTTTT
CASRRDSQNEKLFF
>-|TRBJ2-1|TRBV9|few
TGTGCCAGCAGCGTAGTAGGGGGGGCCCTTTCAAATGAGCAGTTCTTC
CASSVVGGALSNEQFF
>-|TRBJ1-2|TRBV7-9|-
TGTGCCAGCAGCCAAGGACGGGATGGCTACACCTTC
CASSQGRDGYTF
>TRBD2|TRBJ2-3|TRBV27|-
TGTGCCAGCAGAGCCCTAGCGGGGGGCGGAGATACGCAGTATTTT
CASRALAGGGDTQYF
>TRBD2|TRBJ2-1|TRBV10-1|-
TGCGCCAGCAGTGAATCGCGACTAGCGGGGGGGGAGCAGTTCTTC
CASSESRLAGGEQFF
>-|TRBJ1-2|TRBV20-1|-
TGCAGTGCTGACACCCAGGACTATGGCTACACCTTC
CSADTQDYGYTF
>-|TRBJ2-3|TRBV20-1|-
TGCAGTGCTAGGCCCGGTAGTTCGGCCCCCCGAAGGGGAGGAACGCAGTATTTT
CSARPGSSAPRRGGTQYF
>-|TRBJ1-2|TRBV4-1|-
TGCGCCAGCAGCCAAGGTGACATCCCCCTCTATGGCTACACCTTC
CASSQGDIPLYGYTF
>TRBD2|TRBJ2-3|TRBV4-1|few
TGCGCCAGCAGCCAAGAATGGGCTAGCGGGGGCACAGATACGCAGTATTTT
CASSQEWASGGTDTQYF
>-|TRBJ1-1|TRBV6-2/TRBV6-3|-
TGTGCCAGCAGACGATACAGGGATCTCATGAACACTGAAGCTTTCTTT
CASRRYRDLMNTEAFF
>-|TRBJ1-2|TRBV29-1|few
TGCAGCGTTGACAGGGTAAACTATGGCTACACCTTC
CSVDRVNYGYTF
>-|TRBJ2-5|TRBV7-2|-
TGTGCCAGCAGCTTATTCCAGAACCAAGAGACCCAGTACTTC
CASSLFQNQETQYF
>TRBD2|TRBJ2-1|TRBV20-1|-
TGCAGTGCCATGGTTCTCCTAGCGGGGACCTACAATGAGCAGTTCTTC
CSAMVLLAGTYNEQFF
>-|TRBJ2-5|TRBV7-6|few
TGTGCCAGCAGCCCCAGAGGGGCTAGCGAGACCCAGTACTTC
CASSPRGASETQYF
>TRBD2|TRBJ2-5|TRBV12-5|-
TGTGCTAGTCGTAGCGGGGGGCACCAAGAGACCCAGTACTTC
CASRSGGHQETQYF
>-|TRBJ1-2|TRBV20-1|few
TGCAGTGCTAGTCTCGGGGGTCGGAGTGGCTACACCTTC
CSASLGGRSGYTF
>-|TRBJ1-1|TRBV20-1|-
TGCAGTGCTAGAGAGGACTCGAACACTGAAGCTTTCTTT
CSAREDSNTEAFF
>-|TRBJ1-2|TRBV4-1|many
TGTGCCAGCAGCCAGACCGGCGGCTATGGCTACACCTTC
CASSQTGGYGYTF
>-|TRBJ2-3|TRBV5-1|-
TGCGCCAGCACCGAGACAGCCAGCACAGATACGCAGTATTTT
CASTETASTDTQYF
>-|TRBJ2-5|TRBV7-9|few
TGTGCCAGCAGCTTTCGAACAATGGAGACCCAGTACTTC
CASSFRTMETQYF
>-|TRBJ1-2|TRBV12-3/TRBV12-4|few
TGTGCCACCGTCTGGGGGGCTCATGGCTACACCTTC
CATVWGAHGYTF
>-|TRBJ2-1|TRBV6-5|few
TGTGCCAGCAGCCCCGGGACAACCAACAATGAGCAGTTCTTC
CASSPGTTNNEQFF
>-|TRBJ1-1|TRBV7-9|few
TGTGCCAGCAGCTTCATAGCGAACACTGAAGCTTTCTTT
CASSFIANTEAFF
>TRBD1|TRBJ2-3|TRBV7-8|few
TGTGCCAGCACCCAAGGGGGACAGAGCACAGATACGCAGTATTTT
CASTQGGQSTDTQYF
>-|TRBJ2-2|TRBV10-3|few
TGTGCCATCAGTGAGGCGGGAAGCGGGGAGCTGTTTTTT
CAISEAGSGELFF
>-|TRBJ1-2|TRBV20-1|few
TGCAGTGCTCCGAGGGCGTTAGCTAACTATGGCTACACCTTC
CSAPRALANYGYTF
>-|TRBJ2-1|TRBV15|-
TGTGCCACCAGCAGAGATCCTTCCAGGAGCGGATATAATGAGCAGTTCTTC
CATSRDPSRSGYNEQFF
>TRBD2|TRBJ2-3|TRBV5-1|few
TGCGCCAGCAGTATGGGGACTAGCTTGCCAGATACGCAGTATTTT
CASSMGTSLPDTQYF
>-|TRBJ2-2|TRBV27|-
TGTGCCAGCAGTTTGGGCAGGTGGAACACCGGGGAGCTGTTTTTT
CASSLGRWNTGELFF
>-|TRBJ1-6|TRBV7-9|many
TGTGCCAGCAGCCGTCCGATGGGGACCTCCTATAATTCACCCCTCCACTTT
CASSRPMGTSYNSPLHF
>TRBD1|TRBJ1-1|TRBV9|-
TGTGCCAGCAGCGTAGGGGACAGAACTGAAGCTTTCTTT
CASSVGDRTEAFF
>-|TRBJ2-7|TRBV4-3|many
TGCGCCAGCAGCCAAGGACAGAACGAGCAGTACTTC
CASSQGQNEQYF
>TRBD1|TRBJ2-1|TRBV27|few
TGTGCCACCTCAACAGGGGTCCATGAGCAGTTCTTC
CATSTGVHEQFF
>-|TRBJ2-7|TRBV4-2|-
TGTGCCAGCAGCCCCGTTCCCCGGAGCTCCTACGAGCAGTACTTC
CASSPVPRSSYEQYF
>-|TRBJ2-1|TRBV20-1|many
TGCAGTGCTAGAGGCGGGGCAGGGGCTACCAATGAGCAGTTCTTC
CSARGGAGATNEQFF
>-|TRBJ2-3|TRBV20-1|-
TGCAGTGCTAGATACGCCCGGTCGAACACAGATACGCAGTATTTT
CSARYARSNTDTQYF
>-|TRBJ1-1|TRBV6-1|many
TGTGCCAGCAGTGAAGGTGGGGCAGGGCGCACTGAAGCTTTCTTT
CASSEGGAGRTEAFF
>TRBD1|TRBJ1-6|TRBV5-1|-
TGCGCCAGCAGCCCGGGACAGGTCAATCCACCCCTCCACTTT
CASSPGQVNPPLHF
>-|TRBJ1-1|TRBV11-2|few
TGTGCCAGCAGCTTAGATCCCCGGGTGGATGCTTTCTTT
CASSLDPRVDAFF
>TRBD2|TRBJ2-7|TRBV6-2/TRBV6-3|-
TGTGCCAGCGGACCACTTGGCGGGAGATACGAGCAGTACTTC
CASGPLGGRYEQYF
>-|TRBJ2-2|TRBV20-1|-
TGCAGTGCGAAGGAGGAGGCGGGGGCTATCACCGGGGAGCTGTTTTTT
CSAKEEAGAITGELFF
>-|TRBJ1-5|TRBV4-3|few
TGCGCCAGCAGCCAAGATGGACCGACGGGTAATCAGCCCCAGCATTTT
CASSQDGPTGNQPQHF
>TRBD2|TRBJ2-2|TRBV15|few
TGTGCCACCAGCAGACTAGCGGACACCGGGGAGCTGTTTTTT
CATSRLADTGELFF
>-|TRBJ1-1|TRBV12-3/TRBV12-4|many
TGTGCCAGCAGTTTTGAGACCATGAACACTGAAGCTTTCTTT
CASSFETMNTEAFF
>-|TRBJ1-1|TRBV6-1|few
TGTGCCAGCAGCGATATACCGGGGCTTAGGATTTTCACTGAAGCTTTCTTT
CASSDIPGLRIFTEAFF
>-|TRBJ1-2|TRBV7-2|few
TGTGCCAGCAGCTTCAATGTGGGCTTAGGCAGCTTCACCTACACCTTC
CASSFNVGLGSFTYTF
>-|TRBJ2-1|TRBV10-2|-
TGCGCCAGCAGTGAGGGGTATGAGCAGTTCTTC
CASSEGYEQFF
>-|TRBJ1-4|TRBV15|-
TGTGCCACCAGCAGAGGAGATAATGAAAAACTGTTTTTT
CATSRGDNEKLFF